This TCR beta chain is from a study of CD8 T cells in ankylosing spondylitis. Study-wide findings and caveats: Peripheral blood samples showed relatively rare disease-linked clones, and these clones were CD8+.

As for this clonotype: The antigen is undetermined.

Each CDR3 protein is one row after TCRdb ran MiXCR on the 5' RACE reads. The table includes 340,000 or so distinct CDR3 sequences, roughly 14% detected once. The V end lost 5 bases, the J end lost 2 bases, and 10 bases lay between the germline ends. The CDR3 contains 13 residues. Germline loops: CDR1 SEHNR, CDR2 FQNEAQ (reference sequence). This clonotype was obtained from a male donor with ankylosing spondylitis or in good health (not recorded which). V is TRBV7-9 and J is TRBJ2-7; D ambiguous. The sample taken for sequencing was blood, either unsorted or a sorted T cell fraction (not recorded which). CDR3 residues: CASSNEATYEQYF. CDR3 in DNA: TGTGCCAGCAGCAACGAAGCAACCTACGAGCAGTACTTC.